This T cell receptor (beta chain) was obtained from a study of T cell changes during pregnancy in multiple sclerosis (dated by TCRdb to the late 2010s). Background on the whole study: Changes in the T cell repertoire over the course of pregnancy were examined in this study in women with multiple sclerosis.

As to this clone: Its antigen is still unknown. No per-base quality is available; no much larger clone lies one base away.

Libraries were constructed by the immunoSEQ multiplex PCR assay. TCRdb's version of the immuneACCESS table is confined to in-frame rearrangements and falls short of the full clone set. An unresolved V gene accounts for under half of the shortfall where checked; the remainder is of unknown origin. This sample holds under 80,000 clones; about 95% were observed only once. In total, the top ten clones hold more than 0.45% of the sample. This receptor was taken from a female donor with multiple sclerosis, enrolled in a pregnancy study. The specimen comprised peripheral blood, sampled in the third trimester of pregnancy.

The DNA is as follows: TGTGCCAGCAGGCGGAGAGAGACCCAGTACTTC. Translated, this is CASRRRETQYF. This chain is built from TRBV27 and TRBJ2-5; the D gene is unclear. In the germline V gene (reference sequence), CDR1 corresponds to MNHEY and CDR2 to SMNVEV. V and J are truncated by 6 bases and 4 bases respectively, leaving an intervening sequence of 6 bases. Counted from cysteine to phenylalanine, this CDR3 has 11 amino acids. CDR3 DNA only is kept here, 33 bases in frame from base 1.